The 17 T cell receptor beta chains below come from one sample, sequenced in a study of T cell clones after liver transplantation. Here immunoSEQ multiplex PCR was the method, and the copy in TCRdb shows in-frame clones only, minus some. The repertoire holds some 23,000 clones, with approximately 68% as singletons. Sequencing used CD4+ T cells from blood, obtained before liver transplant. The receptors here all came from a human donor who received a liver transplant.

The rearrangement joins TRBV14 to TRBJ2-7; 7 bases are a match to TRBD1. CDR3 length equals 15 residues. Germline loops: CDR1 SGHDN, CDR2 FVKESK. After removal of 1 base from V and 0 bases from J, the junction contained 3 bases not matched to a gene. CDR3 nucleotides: TGTGCCAGCAGCCAAGGGGACAGTGCCTCCTACGAGCAGTACTTC. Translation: CASSQGDSASYEQYF.

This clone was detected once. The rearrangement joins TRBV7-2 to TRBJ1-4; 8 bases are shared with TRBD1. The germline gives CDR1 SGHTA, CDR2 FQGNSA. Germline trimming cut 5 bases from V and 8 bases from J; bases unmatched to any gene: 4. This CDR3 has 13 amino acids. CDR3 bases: TGTGCCAGCAGCCTGGACAGGGCGGAAAAACTGTTTTTT. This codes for CASSLDRAEKLFF.

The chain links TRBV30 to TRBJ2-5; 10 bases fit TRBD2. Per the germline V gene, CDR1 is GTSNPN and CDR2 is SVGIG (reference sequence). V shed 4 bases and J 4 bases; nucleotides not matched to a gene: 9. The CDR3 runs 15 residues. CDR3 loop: CAWKLSGGGGETQYF. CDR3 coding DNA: TGTGCCTGGAAATTGAGCGGGGGGGGCGGAGAGACCCAGTACTTC.

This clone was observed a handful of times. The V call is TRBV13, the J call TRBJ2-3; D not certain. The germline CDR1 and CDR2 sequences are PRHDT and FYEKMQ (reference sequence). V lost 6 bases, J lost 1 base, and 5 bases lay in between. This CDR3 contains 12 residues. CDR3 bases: TGTGCCAGCAGAGGCCGCACAGATACGCAGTATTTT. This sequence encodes CASRGRTDTQYF.

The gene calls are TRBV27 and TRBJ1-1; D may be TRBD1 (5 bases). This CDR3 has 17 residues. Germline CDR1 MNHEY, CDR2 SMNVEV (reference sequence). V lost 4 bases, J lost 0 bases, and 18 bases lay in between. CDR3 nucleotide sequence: TGTGCCAGCAGTTCCACCCCGGACATTACGCTGAACACTGAAGCTTTCTTT. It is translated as CASSSTPDITLNTEAFF.

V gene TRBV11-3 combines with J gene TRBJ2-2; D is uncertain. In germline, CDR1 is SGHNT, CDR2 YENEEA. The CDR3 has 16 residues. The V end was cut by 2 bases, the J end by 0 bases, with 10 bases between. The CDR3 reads CASSLQTSTNTGELFF. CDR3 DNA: TGTGCCAGCAGCTTACAAACCAGCACGAACACCGGGGAGCTGTTTTTT. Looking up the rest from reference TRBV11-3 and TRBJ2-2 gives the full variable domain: EAGVVQSPRYKIIEKKQPVAFWCNPISGHNTLYWYLQNLGQGPELLIRYENEEAVDDSQLPKDRFSAERLKGVDSTLKIQPAELGDSAVYLCASSLQTSTNTGELFFGEGSRLTVL.

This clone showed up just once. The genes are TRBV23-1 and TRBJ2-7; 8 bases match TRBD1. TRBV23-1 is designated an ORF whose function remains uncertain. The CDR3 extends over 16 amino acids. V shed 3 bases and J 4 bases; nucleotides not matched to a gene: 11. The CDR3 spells CASSHSTRGRRYEQYV. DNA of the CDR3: TGCGCCAGCAGTCATTCGACCAGGGGGCGAAGGTACGAGCAGTACGTC.

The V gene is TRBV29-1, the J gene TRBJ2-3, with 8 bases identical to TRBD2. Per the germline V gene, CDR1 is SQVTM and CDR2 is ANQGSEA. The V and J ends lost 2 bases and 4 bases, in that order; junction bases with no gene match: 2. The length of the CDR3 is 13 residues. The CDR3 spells CSVEWTSPDTQYF. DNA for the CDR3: TGCAGCGTTGAATGGACTAGCCCAGATACGCAGTATTTT.

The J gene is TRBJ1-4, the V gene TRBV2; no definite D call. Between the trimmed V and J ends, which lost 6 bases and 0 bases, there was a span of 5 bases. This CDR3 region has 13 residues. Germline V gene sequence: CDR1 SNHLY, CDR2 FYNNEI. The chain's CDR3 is CASRTTTNEKLFF. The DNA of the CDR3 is TGTGCCAGCAGGACAACAACTAATGAAAAACTGTTTTTT.

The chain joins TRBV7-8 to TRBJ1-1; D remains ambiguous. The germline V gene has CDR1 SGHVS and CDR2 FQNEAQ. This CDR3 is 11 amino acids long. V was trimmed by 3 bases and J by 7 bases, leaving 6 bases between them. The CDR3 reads CASSLGVEAFF. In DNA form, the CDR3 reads TGTGCCAGCAGCTTGGGAGTTGAAGCTTTCTTT. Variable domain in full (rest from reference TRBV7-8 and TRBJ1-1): GAGVSQSPRYKVAKRGQDVALRCDPISGHVSLFWYQQALGQGPEFLTYFQNEAQLDKSGLPSDRFFAERPEGSVSTLKIQRTQQEDSAVYLCASSLGVEAFFGQGTRLTVV.

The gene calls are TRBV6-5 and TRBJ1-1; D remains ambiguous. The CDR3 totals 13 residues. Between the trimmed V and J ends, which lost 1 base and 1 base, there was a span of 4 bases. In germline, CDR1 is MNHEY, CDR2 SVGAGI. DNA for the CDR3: TGTGCCAGCAGTTACTTTGGGAACACTGAAGCTTTCTTT. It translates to CASSYFGNTEAFF.

This CDR3 is CASSAASIEQFF. The CDR3 DNA follows: TGTGCCAGCAGCGCAGCGTCGATTGAGCAGTTCTTC. This chain joins TRBV7-2 and TRBJ2-1, with D uncertain. Germline CDR1 SGHTA, CDR2 FQGNSA. The CDR3 runs to 12 residues. With 5 bases removed from V and 9 bases from J, the gap between germline ends came to 11 bases.

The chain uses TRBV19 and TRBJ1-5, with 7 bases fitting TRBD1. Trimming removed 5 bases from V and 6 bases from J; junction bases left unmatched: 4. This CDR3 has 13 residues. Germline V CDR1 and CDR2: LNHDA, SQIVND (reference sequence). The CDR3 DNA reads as TGTGCCAGTAGTTTACAGGGGAGTCAGCCCCAGCATTTT. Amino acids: CASSLQGSQPQHF.

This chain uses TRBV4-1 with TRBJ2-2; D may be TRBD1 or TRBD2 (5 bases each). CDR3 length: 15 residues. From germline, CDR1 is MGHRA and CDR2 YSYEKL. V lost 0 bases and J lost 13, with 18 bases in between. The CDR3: CASSQDQTRGWGLFF. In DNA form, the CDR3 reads TGCGCCAGCAGCCAAGATCAAACTAGGGGTTGGGGGCTGTTTTTT.

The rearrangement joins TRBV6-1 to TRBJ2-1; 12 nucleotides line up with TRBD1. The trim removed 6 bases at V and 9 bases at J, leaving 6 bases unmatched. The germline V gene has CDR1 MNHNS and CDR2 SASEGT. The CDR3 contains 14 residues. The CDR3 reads CASRGTGGGGEQFF. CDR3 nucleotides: TGTGCCAGCAGGGGGACAGGGGGCGGGGGTGAGCAGTTCTTC.

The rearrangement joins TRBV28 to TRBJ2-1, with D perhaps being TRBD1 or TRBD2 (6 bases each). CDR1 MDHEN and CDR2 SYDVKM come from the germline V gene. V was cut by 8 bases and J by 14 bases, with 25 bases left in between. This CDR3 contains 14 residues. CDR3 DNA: TGTGCCAGCCGGGGGACACCGAATGGAATGAATAAGTTCTTC. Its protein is CASRGTPNGMNKFF. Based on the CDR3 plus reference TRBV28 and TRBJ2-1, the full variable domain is DVKVTQSSRYLVKRTGEKVFLECVQDMDHENMFWYRQDPGLGLRLIYFSYDVKMKEKGDIPEGYSVSREKKERFSLILESASTNQTSMYLCASRGTPNGMNKFFGPGTRLTVL.

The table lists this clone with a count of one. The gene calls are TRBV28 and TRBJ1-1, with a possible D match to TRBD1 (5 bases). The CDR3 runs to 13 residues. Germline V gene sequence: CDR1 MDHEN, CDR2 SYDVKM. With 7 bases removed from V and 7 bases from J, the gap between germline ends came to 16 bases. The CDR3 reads CASTIGAAREAFF. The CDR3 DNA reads TGTGCCAGCACGATAGGGGCAGCCCGTGAAGCTTTCTTT.